This is a list of T cell receptor beta chains from one sample in a study of blood T cell repertoires in COVID-19. Produced via immunoSEQ multiplex PCR; TCRdb's table is partial and in-frame only. The sample consists of approximately 100,000 clones, approximately 92% of them appearing once. Sequencing was carried out using peripheral blood. The receptor set was obtained from an older man with acute or convalescent COVID-19. The CDR3 runs from the conserved cysteine through the conserved F or W.

j_call v_call cdr3_aa
TRBJ2-5 TRBV11-2 CASSPKETQYF
TRBJ2-1 TRBV11-2 CASSQDRGTSGRADEQFF
TRBJ1-3 TRBV6-5 CATHQGAGNTIYF
TRBJ1-2 TRBV7-9 CASSPTWTGGGGYTF
TRBJ2-1 TRBV5-6 CASSRRTSGWYNEQFF
TRBJ2-1 TRBV27 CASSPNSRVSYNEQFF
TRBJ2-1 TRBV4-3 CASSQVASGSYNEQFF
TRBJ2-7 TRBV5-4 CASSLDRQAYEQYF
TRBJ2-3 TRBV6-5 CASRGTSTDTQYF
TRBJ1-3 TRBV11-2 CASSLVSSGLSGNTIYF
TRBJ1-2 TRBV5-6 CASSPGGHPGYTF
TRBJ1-2 TRBV7-6 CASSLGDIYGYTF
TRBJ2-1 TRBV3-1/TRBV3-2 CASSQTSGGGNEQFF
TRBJ2-3 TRBV11-2 CASRGVAGGPGADTQYF
TRBJ2-7 TRBV19 CASSPTGKGYEQYF
TRBJ1-1 TRBV28 CASKGLMNTEAFF
TRBJ1-1 TRBV6-5 CASSSRTGLVTEAFF
TRBJ2-7 TRBV5-1 CASSLGVAGAHEQYF
TRBJ1-1 TRBV7-2 CASSLRQGNTEAFF
TRBJ1-1 TRBV19 CASSVGTGGPEAFF
TRBJ1-4 TRBV30 CAWSVGLETAEKLFF
TRBJ1-3 TRBV13 CASSPPGGISGNTIYF
TRBJ2-1 TRBV9 CASSLLAGGYNEQFF
TRBJ1-4 TRBV7-9 CASSYRGLGEKLFF
TRBJ2-7 TRBV7-9 CASSQDSSYEQYF
TRBJ2-5 TRBV28 CASRRGTSGVRETQYF
TRBJ2-7 TRBV4-2 CASSQDRGGSEQYF
TRBJ1-6 TRBV6-6 CASTITGQGNSPLHF
TRBJ1-5 TRBV19 CATQVRGLDQPQHF
TRBJ2-7 TRBV7-9 CASSSKDRENEQYF
TRBJ2-7 TRBV18 CASSPPNRGPSYEQYF
TRBJ2-7 TRBV21-1 CASLGKPARVSYEQYF
TRBJ2-1 TRBV7-8 CASSPRSYNEQFF
TRBJ2-7 TRBV6-5 CASSTDSLGEQYF
TRBJ1-3 TRBV6-6 CASSSLQTGNTIYF
TRBJ2-3 TRBV10-3 CAISEGTSGGRGVPDTQYF
TRBJ1-4 TRBV30 CARGREGETNEKLFF
TRBJ1-5 TRBV20-1 CSASADGNGPQHF
TRBJ2-2 TRBV11-3 CASSSLNTGELFF
TRBJ1-2 TRBV19 CASTSTGQGRGIDYTF
TRBJ2-2 TRBV5-1 CASSLAQATGELFF
TRBJ1-1 TRBV4-2 CASSQEGQGTEAFF
TRBJ2-7 TRBV25-1 CASSEYTPGTGGQEQYF
TRBJ2-1 TRBV5-4 CASSFGGGSYNEQFF
TRBJ2-5 TRBV7-2 CASSLNPGLVQETQYF
TRBJ2-1 TRBV7-3 CASSFSASYNEQFF
TRBJ1-2 TRBV5-5 CASSFLEWDGYTF
TRBJ2-7 TRBV7-2 CASRMGGATYEQYF